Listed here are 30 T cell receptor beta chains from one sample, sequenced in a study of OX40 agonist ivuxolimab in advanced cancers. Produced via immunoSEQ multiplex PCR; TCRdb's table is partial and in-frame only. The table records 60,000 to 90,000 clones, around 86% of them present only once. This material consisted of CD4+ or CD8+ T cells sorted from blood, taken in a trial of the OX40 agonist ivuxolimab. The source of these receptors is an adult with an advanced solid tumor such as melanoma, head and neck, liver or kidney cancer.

The CDR3 sequence is CASSSQGYEQYF. DNA of the CDR3: TGTGCCAGCAGCTCGCAGGGCTACGAGCAGTACTTC. The chain uses TRBV7-6 and TRBJ2-7; possible D gene TRBD1, 5 bases. The V gene's germline CDR1 is SGHVS and CDR2 FNYEAQ. This CDR3 comprises 12 residues. The V end lost 4 bases, the J end lost 3 bases, and 7 bases lay between the germline ends.

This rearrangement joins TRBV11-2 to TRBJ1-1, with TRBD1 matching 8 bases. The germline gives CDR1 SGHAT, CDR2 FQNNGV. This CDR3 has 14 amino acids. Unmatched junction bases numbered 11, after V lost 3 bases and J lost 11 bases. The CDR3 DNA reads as TGTGCCAGCAGCTTTGCGACAGGGGCCAGAATGGCTTTCTTT. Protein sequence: CASSFATGARMAFF. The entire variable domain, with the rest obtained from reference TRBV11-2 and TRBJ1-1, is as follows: EAGVAQSPRYKIIEKRQSVAFWCNPISGHATLYWYQQILGQGPKLLIQFQNNGVVDDSQLPKDRFSAERLKGVDSTLKIQPAKLEDSAVYLCASSFATGARMAFFGQGTRLTVV.

The CDR3 sequence: CASSLGGTGFTEAFF. The CDR3 DNA follows: TGCGCCAGCAGCTTGGGCGGGACAGGGTTCACTGAAGCTTTCTTT. The rearrangement uses TRBV5-1 and TRBJ1-1; 9 nucleotides line up with TRBD1. The CDR3 extends over 15 amino acids. Germline CDR1 and CDR2: SGHRS and YFSETQ. Trimming at V came to 0 bases and at J to 4 bases, leaving 4 bases not matched to a gene.

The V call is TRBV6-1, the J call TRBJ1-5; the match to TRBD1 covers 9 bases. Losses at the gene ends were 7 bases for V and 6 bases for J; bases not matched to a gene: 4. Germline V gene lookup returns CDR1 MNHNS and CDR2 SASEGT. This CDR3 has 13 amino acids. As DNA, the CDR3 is TGTGCCAGCAAACAGGGGGCCGGTCAGCCCCAGCATTTT. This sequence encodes CASKQGAGQPQHF.

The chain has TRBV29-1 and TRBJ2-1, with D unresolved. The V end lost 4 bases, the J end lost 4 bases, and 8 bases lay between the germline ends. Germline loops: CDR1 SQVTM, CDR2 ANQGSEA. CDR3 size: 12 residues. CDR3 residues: CSVGVRYNEQFF. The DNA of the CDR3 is TGCAGCGTTGGGGTCCGATACAATGAGCAGTTCTTC.

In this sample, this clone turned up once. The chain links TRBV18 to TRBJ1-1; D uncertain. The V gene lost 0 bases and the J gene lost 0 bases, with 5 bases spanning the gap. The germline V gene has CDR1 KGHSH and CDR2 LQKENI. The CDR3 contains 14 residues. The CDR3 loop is CASSPPTMNTEAFF. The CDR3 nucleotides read TGTGCCAGCTCACCACCAACCATGAACACTGAAGCTTTCTTT.

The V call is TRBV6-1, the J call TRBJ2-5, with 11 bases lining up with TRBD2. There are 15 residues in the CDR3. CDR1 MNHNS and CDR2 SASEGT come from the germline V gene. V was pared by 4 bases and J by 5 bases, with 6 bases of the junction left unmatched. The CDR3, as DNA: TGTGCCAGCAGTGTTAGCGGGGGGGCTCAGGAGACCCAGTACTTC. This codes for CASSVSGGAQETQYF.

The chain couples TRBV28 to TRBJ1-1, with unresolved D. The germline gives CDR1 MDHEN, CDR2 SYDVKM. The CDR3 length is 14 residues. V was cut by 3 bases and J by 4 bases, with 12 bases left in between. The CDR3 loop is CASSLPVGVTEAFF. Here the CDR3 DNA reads TGTGCCAGCAGTTTGCCGGTCGGGGTCACTGAAGCTTTCTTT.

The DNA for the CDR3 is TGTGCCAGCAGTATTTTAGTAGCGGGGAGTAGCACAGATACGCAGTATTTT. Its protein product is CASSILVAGSSTDTQYF. This chain uses TRBV5-4 with TRBJ2-3; TRBD2 matches at 8 bases. Germline lookup yields CDR1 SGHNT and CDR2 YYREEE (reference sequence). CDR3 size: 17 residues. J gave up 0 bases and V 5 bases, and 11 bases lay outside the gene matches.

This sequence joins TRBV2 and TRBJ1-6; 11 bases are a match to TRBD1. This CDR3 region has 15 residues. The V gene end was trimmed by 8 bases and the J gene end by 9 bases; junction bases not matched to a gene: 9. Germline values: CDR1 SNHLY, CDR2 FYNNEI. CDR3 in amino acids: CASRDRGVSGSPLHF. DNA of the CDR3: TGTGCCAGCCGGGACAGGGGGGTGTCCGGTTCACCCCTCCACTTT.

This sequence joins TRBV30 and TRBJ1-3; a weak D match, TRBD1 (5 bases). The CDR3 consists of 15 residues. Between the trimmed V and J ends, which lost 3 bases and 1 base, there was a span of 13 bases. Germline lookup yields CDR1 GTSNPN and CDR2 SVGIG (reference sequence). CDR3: CAWSLGGYSGNTIYF. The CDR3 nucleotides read TGTGCCTGGAGCTTGGGGGGGTATTCTGGAAACACCATATATTTT.

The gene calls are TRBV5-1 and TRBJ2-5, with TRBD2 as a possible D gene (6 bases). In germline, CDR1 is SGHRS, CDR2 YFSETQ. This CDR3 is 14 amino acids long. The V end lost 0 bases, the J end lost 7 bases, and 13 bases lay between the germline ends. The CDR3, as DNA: TGCGCCAGCAGCTTGGAACCGCGGGACGGGACCCAGTACTTC. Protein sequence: CASSLEPRDGTQYF.

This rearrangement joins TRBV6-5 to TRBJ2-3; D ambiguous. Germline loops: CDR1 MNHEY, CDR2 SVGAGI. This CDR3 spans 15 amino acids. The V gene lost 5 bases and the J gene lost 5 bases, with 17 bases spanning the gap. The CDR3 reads CASSPHTSAVDTQYF. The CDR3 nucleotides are TGTGCCAGCAGTCCCCATACGTCCGCCGTAGATACGCAGTATTTT.

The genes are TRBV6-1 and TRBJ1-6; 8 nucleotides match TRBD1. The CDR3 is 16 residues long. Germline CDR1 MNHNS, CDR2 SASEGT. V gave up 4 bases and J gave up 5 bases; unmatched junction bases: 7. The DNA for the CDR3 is TGTGCCAGCAGTGGTCGACAGGGGTACCATAATTCACCCCTCCACTTT. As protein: CASSGRQGYHNSPLHF.

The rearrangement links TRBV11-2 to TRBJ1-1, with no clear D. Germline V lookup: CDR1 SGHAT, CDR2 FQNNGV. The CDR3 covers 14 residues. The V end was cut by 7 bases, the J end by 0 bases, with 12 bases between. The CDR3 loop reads CASTPERVNTEAFF. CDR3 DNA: TGTGCCAGCACGCCTGAACGGGTGAACACTGAAGCTTTCTTT.

The CDR3 loop is CASSPRAPTQGGSGTGELFF. The CDR3 region has the DNA TGTGCCAGCAGCCCAAGGGCCCCGACCCAGGGGGGGTCGGGAACCGGGGAGCTGTTTTTT. This sequence joins TRBV9 and TRBJ2-2, with D possibly being TRBD1 or TRBD2 (7 bases each). This CDR3 is 20 amino acids long. Germline loops: CDR1 SGDLS, CDR2 YYNGEE. Deletions cut 4 bases from V and 5 bases from J, with 30 bases between. Full variable domain (missing parts from reference TRBV9 and TRBJ2-2): DSGVTQTPKHLITATGQRVTLRCSPRSGDLSVYWYQQSLDQGLQFLIQYYNGEERAKGNILERFSAQQFPDLHSELNLSSLELGDSALYFCASSPRAPTQGGSGTGELFFGEGSRLTVL.

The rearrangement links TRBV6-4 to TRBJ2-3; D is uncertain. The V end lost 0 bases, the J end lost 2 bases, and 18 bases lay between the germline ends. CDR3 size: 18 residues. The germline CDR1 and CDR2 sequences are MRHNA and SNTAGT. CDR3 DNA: TGTGCCAGCAGTGACTCGCCGGGTCAGTATCCTTCCACAGATACGCAGTATTTT. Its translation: CASSDSPGQYPSTDTQYF.

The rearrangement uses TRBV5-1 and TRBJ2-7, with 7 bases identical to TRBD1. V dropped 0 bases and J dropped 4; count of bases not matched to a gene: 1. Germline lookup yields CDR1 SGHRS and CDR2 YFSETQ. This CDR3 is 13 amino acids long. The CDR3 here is CASSLEGAYEQYF. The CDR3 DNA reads TGCGCCAGCAGCTTGGAGGGGGCGTACGAGCAGTACTTC.

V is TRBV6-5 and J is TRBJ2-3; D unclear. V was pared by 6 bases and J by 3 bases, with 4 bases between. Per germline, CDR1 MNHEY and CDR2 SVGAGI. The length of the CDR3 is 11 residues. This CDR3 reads CASRSTDTQYF. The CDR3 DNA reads TGTGCCAGCAGGTCTACAGATACGCAGTATTTT.

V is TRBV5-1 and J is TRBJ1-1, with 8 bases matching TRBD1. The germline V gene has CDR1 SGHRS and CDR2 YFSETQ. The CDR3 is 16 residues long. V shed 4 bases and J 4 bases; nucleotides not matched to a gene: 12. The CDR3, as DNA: TGCGCCAGCAGCACGACCGGGACAGGTTTGGGCACTGAAGCTTTCTTT. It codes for CASSTTGTGLGTEAFF.

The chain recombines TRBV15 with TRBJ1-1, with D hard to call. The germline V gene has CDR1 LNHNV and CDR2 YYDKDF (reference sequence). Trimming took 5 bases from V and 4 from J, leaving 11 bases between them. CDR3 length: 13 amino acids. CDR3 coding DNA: TGTGCCACCAGCCCCGACCCCAGCACTGAAGCTTTCTTT. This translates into CATSPDPSTEAFF.

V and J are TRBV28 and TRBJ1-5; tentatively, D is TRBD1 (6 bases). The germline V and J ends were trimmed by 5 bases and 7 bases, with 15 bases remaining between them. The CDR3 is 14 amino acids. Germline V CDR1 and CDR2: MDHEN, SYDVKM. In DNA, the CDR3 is TGTGCCAGCAGTCCCCGGGACAAGGAACAGCCCCAGCATTTT. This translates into CASSPRDKEQPQHF.

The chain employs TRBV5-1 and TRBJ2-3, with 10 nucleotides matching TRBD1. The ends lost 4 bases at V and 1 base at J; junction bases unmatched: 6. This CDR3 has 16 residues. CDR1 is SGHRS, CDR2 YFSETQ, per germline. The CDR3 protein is CASSLLGTGGTDTQYF. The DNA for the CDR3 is TGCGCCAGCAGCCTCCTCGGGACAGGGGGCACAGATACGCAGTATTTT.

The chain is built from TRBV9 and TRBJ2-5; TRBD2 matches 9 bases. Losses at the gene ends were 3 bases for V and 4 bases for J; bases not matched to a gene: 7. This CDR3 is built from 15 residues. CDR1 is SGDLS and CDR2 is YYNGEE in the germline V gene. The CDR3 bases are TGTGCCAGCAGCGAGAAGCCTAGCGGGGTAGAGACCCAGTACTTC. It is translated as CASSEKPSGVETQYF.

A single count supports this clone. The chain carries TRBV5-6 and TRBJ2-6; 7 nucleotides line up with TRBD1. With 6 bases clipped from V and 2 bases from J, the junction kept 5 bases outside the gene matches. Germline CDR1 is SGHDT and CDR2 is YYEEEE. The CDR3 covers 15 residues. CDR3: CASIEQGTGANVLTF. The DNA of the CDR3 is TGTGCCAGCATCGAACAGGGGACTGGGGCCAACGTCCTGACTTTC. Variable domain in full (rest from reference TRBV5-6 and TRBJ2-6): DAGVTQSPTHLIKTRGQQVTLRCSPKSGHDTVSWYQQALGQGPQFIFQYYEEEERQRGNFPDRFSGHQFPNYSSELNVNALLLGDSALYLCASIEQGTGANVLTFGAGSRLTVL.

In nucleotides, the CDR3 is TGCGCCAGCAGCCAAGCAGTGGCAGGGGTAGGTGAAAAACTGTTTTTT. Its translation: CASSQAVAGVGEKLFF. The chain is built from TRBV4-1 and TRBJ1-4; a possible D gene is TRBD1 (6 bases). CDR1 and CDR2 (germline): MGHRA, YSYEKL. The CDR3 loop spans 16 amino acids. V shed 1 base and J shed 7 bases, with 16 bases lying between them.

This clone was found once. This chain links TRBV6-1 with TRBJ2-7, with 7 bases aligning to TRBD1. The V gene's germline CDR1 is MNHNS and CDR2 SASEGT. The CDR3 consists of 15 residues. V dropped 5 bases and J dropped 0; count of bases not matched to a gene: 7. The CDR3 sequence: CASSTGTANSYEQYF. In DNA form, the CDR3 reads TGTGCCAGCAGTACCGGGACAGCCAACTCCTACGAGCAGTACTTC.

CDR3 in amino acids: CASSYPGQGDDTQYF. The CDR3 nucleotides read TGTGCCAGCAGCTACCCGGGACAGGGGGATGATACGCAGTATTTT. The rearrangement joins TRBV7-3 to TRBJ2-3, with TRBD1 matching 11 bases. The CDR3 length is 15 residues. Germline CDR1 is SGHTA and CDR2 is FQGTGA. With V trimmed by 4 bases and J by 6 bases, 6 bases remained unmatched.

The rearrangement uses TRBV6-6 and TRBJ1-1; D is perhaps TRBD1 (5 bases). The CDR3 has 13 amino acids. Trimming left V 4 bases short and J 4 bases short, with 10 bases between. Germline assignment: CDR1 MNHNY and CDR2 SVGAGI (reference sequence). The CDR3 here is CASSFSRATEAFF. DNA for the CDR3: TGTGCCAGCAGTTTCAGCAGGGCCACTGAAGCTTTCTTT.

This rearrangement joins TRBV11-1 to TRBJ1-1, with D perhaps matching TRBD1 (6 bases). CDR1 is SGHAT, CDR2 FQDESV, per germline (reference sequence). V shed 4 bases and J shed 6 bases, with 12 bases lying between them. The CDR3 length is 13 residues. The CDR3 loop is CASSSVQGSEAFF. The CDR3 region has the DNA TGTGCCAGCAGCTCCGTACAGGGTTCTGAAGCTTTCTTT.